Shown below are 22 T cell receptor beta chains from a single sample sequenced in a study of T cell responses to AZD1222 COVID-19 vaccine. The assay was immunoSEQ multiplex PCR, and TCRdb's table has in-frame clones only and misses some. This table holds about 56,000 clones, 75% to 90% found once. The material was peripheral blood, obtained on day 0 of AZD1222 vaccination. These TCRs come from an adult in good health.

V usage is TRBV19 and J usage is TRBJ2-1, with 7 bases fitting TRBD2. The V segment lost 5 bases and the J segment 8 bases; nucleotides outside the gene matches: 12. In germline, CDR1 is LNHDA, CDR2 SQIVND (reference sequence). The CDR3 totals 15 residues. The CDR3 nucleotides are TGTGCCAGTAGTTTGGGAGGGTCCTCAGGCGATGAGCAGTTCTTC. Translating gives CASSLGGSSGDEQFF.

The genes are TRBV15 and TRBJ1-1, with TRBD1 matching 9 bases. The CDR3 runs 16 residues. Germline CDR1 and CDR2: LNHNV and YYDKDF (reference sequence). Trimming removed 0 bases from V and 6 bases from J; junction bases left unmatched: 8. The CDR3 sequence is CATSREGTGRTPEAFF. The CDR3 coding sequence is TGTGCCACCAGCAGAGAAGGGACAGGGAGGACGCCTGAAGCTTTCTTT.

The chain uses TRBV5-1 and TRBJ2-1; 7 nucleotides match TRBD2. Germline CDR1 SGHRS, CDR2 YFSETQ. Trimming cost V 6 bases and J 1 base; bases outside gene matches: 4. The length of the CDR3 is 14 residues. The CDR3 spells CASMAGESYNEQFF. CDR3 in DNA: TGCGCCAGCATGGCGGGAGAATCCTACAATGAGCAGTTCTTC.

The rearrangement links TRBV6-5 to TRBJ1-1; tentative D call: TRBD1 (6 bases). The V gene lost 6 bases and the J gene lost 1 base, with 15 bases spanning the gap. Looked up from germline, CDR1 is MNHEY and CDR2 is SVGAGI. CDR3 length equals 15 residues. The CDR3 loop is CASSRLTGRNTEAFF. DNA for the CDR3: TGTGCCAGCAGCCGATTGACAGGTCGGAACACTGAAGCTTTCTTT.

This clone was recorded only once. The CDR3 here is CAWSAYTGAAMAFF. CDR3 bases: TGTGCCTGGAGTGCGTACACAGGGGCCGCTATGGCTTTCTTT. The chain joins TRBV30 to TRBJ1-1; 7 bases line up with TRBD1. Germline CDR1 and CDR2: GTSNPN and SVGIG (reference sequence). Losses at the gene ends were 1 base for V and 11 bases for J; bases not matched to a gene: 13. This CDR3 is built from 14 residues.

This clone has only one observation. The chain links TRBV7-8 to TRBJ2-1, with 10 positions matching TRBD1. This CDR3 has 14 residues. The V segment lost 5 bases and the J segment 8 bases; nucleotides outside the gene matches: 6. Looked up from germline, CDR1 is SGHVS and CDR2 is FQNEAQ. The CDR3 coding sequence is TGTGCCAGCAGCCAGGGACAGGGGAGGGATGAGCAGTTCTTC. It translates to CASSQGQGRDEQFF.

The chain has TRBV10-3 and TRBJ2-5; a possible D gene is TRBD2 (6 bases). The CDR3 contains 15 residues. Germline CDR1 and CDR2: ENHRY and SYGVKD. V was cut by 6 bases and J by 5 bases, with 19 bases left in between. CDR3 sequence (DNA): TGTGCCATCAGCGGGAGCCCCCCTAACTATGAGACCCAGTACTTC. It specifies CAISGSPPNYETQYF.

The chain is built from TRBV27 and TRBJ1-2, with TRBD1 matching over 9 bases. The CDR3 runs 14 residues. The junction had 8 bases not matched to a gene; V was cut back by 6 bases and J by 6 bases. Germline V gene data show CDR1 as MNHEY and CDR2 as SMNVEV (reference sequence). The CDR3 reads CASRPTGGSDGYTF. For the CDR3, the DNA is TGTGCCAGCAGACCCACAGGGGGCTCAGATGGCTACACCTTC.

The gene calls are TRBV11-3 and TRBJ2-1, with a weak D call TRBD1 (5 bases). V was cut by 2 bases and J by 5 bases, with 7 bases left in between. The germline V gene has CDR1 SGHNT and CDR2 YENEEA. This CDR3 is built from 13 residues. The CDR3 sequence is CASSLRQNNEQFF. As DNA, the CDR3 is TGTGCCAGCAGCTTACGACAGAACAATGAGCAGTTCTTC. The complete variable domain, with remaining parts taken from reference TRBV11-3 and TRBJ2-1, reads EAGVVQSPRYKIIEKKQPVAFWCNPISGHNTLYWYLQNLGQGPELLIRYENEEAVDDSQLPKDRFSAERLKGVDSTLKIQPAELGDSAVYLCASSLRQNNEQFFGPGTRLTVL.

The CDR3 reads CASRAREGLQNEQYF. In nucleotides, the CDR3 is TGTGCCAGCAGAGCGCGGGAGGGCCTCCAAAACGAGCAGTACTTC. This chain joins TRBV27 and TRBJ2-7; 9 positions match TRBD2. Germline V CDR1 and CDR2: MNHEY, SMNVEV (reference sequence). This CDR3 comprises 15 residues. V gave up 6 bases and J gave up 5 bases; unmatched junction bases: 11.

The chain uses TRBV5-1 and TRBJ2-5; D possibly uses TRBD1 or TRBD2 (7 bases each). With 3 bases removed from V and 5 bases from J, the gap between germline ends came to 17 bases. Germline assignment: CDR1 SGHRS and CDR2 YFSETQ. The CDR3 has 15 amino acids. The CDR3 sequence: CASSSQGGRAETQYF. CDR3 bases: TGCGCCAGCAGCTCCCAGGGGGGGCGCGCGGAGACCCAGTACTTC.

The DNA of the CDR3 is TGCGCCAGCAGCTTGGACGGGGGGCTGGGCACCGGGGAGCTGTTTTTT. Protein: CASSLDGGLGTGELFF. The chain links TRBV5-1 to TRBJ2-2, with a possible D match to TRBD2 (7 bases). CDR1 and CDR2 from the germline V gene are SGHRS and YFSETQ. The CDR3 is made up of 16 amino acids. V lost 0 bases, J lost 4 bases, and 13 bases lay in between.

The chain combines TRBV3-1 (or the pseudogene TRBV3-2) with TRBJ1-2, with 7 bases aligning to TRBD1. This CDR3 spans 14 amino acids. J was trimmed by 4 bases and V by 3 bases; bases with no gene match: 5. From germline, CDR1 is LGHDT and CDR2 YNNKEL (reference sequence). The CDR3 nucleotides read TGTGCCAGCAGCCAGACGGGACAGCTCTATGGCTACACCTTC. This codes for CASSQTGQLYGYTF.

CDR3 coding DNA: TGCGCCAGCAGCCTTCGACAGGGGCCAGATACGGCTTTCTTT. Translated: CASSLRQGPDTAFF. The chain is built from TRBV5-1 and TRBJ1-1; 8 bases match TRBD1. The J segment lost 11 bases and the V segment lost 4 bases, leaving 13 bases of the junction unmatched. Germline CDR1 reads SGHRS; CDR2 reads YFSETQ. The CDR3 length is 14 residues.

This rearrangement joins TRBV6-5 to TRBJ2-5; D is uncertain. The CDR3 runs 13 residues. The V and J ends lost 2 bases and 0 bases respectively, with 4 bases between them. Germline V gene data show CDR1 as MNHEY and CDR2 as SVGAGI. CDR3: CASSYRYQETQYF. The CDR3 DNA sequence: TGTGCCAGCAGTTACCGGTACCAAGAGACCCAGTACTTC.

The J gene is TRBJ2-5, the V gene TRBV3-1 (or the pseudogene TRBV3-2), with D uncertain. V lost 4 bases, J lost 0 bases, and 6 bases lay in between. From germline, CDR1 is LGHDT and CDR2 YNNKEL (reference sequence). The CDR3 extends over 13 amino acids. DNA for the CDR3: TGTGCCAGCAGCCCCCAGTACCAAGAGACCCAGTACTTC. This encodes CASSPQYQETQYF.

The V and J genes are TRBV7-2 and TRBJ2-5; a weak D match, TRBD2 (6 bases). The CDR3 runs to 16 residues. CDR1 is SGHTA and CDR2 is FQGNSA in the germline V gene. Trimming pared 1 base from V and 7 bases from J, leaving 19 bases between. CDR3 in DNA: TGTGCCAGCAGCTTAGATAGCGGAAACCCGGTGGGGACCCAGTACTTC. Translating it yields CASSLDSGNPVGTQYF.

This clone was counted between two and nine times. The chain is built from TRBV5-4 and TRBJ2-7, with 14 bases fitting TRBD2. V shed 4 bases, J shed 9 bases, and the junction held 9 bases outside the gene matches. This CDR3 has 15 residues. Germline loops: CDR1 SGHNT, CDR2 YYREEE (reference sequence). The CDR3: CASSARLAGGPRQYF. The DNA for the CDR3 is TGTGCCAGCAGCGCCCGACTAGCGGGAGGGCCGCGGCAGTACTTC.

The J gene is TRBJ1-5, the V gene TRBV7-9; no reliable D call. The CDR3 has 15 amino acids. The germline gives CDR1 SEHNR, CDR2 FQNEAQ (reference sequence). V was trimmed by 1 base and J by 0 bases, leaving 7 bases between them. The CDR3 DNA reads TGTGCCAGCAGCTTAGGAGAGGGTAGCAATCAGCCCCAGCATTTT. It is translated as CASSLGEGSNQPQHF.

The chain uses TRBV19 and TRBJ2-1; the D gene is possibly TRBD1 (5 bases). The CDR3 loop spans 17 amino acids. The germline V gene has CDR1 LNHDA and CDR2 SQIVND (reference sequence). V lost 1 base to trimming and J lost 0 bases, with 13 bases between them. CDR3 in DNA: TGTGCCAGTAGTATAGGCCTAGACAGCAACTCCTACAATGAGCAGTTCTTC. Translating it yields CASSIGLDSNSYNEQFF.

The V and J genes are TRBV6-5 and TRBJ2-3; D not certain. Germline V gene data show CDR1 as MNHEY and CDR2 as SVGAGI. Trimming left V 0 bases short and J 2 bases short, with 9 bases between. This CDR3 spans 15 amino acids. CDR3 sequence reads: CASSYSPRNTDTQYF. The CDR3 nucleotides are TGTGCCAGCAGTTACTCCCCGAGAAACACAGATACGCAGTATTTT.

The rearrangement joins TRBV9 to TRBJ2-5; 15 bases align to TRBD2. The V segment lost 3 bases and the J segment 5 bases; nucleotides outside the gene matches: 14. Germline CDR1 and CDR2: SGDLS and YYNGEE. This CDR3 has 19 residues. The CDR3 reads CASSAQPGLAGGLLETQYF. CDR3 in DNA: TGTGCCAGCAGCGCACAACCTGGACTAGCGGGAGGGTTGCTTGAGACCCAGTACTTC.